The clone carrying this TCR beta chain was seen many times. TCRdb re-called the PCR reads with MiXCR, one entry per CDR3 protein. The table shows 88,000 or so distinct CDR3 sequences, with 21% occurring only once. The data derive from a study of molecular identifiers for immune sequencing clone quantification. The CDR3 sequence is 14 residues long. Germline CDR1 and CDR2: LGHNA and YSLEER. V gave up 6 bases and J gave up 7 bases; unmatched junction bases: 9. This clonotype was obtained from a human donor in good health. Some libraries in this study had Jurkat cell RNA spiked in. The gene calls are TRBV4-3 and TRBJ1-1; 9 nucleotides line up with TRBD1. Sequencing was done on a sample of naive CD8+ T cells from blood, with Jurkat cell RNA spiked in. Subset of the sample: FACS-sorted CD8+CD4-CCR7+CD45RA+ naive T cells. CDR3 residues: CASRHGTGPGEAFF. CDR3 coding DNA: TGCGCCAGCAGACACGGGACAGGGCCTGGTGAAGCTTTCTTT.